These 26 T cell receptor beta chains were all obtained from the same sample, sequenced in a study of T cell repertoires in cytomegalovirus infection. For these receptors, no antigen is known. TCRdb reanalysed the reads using MiXCR and keeps one entry per CDR3 protein. This table holds a few hundred thousand distinct CDR3 sequences, around two fifths found once. This specimen consisted of cultured PBMCs, obtained from culture after CMV antigen stimulation. These TCRs come from a human donor in good health (CMV status not recorded). Some clones in this sample may be carry-over from other donors' samples.

The V gene is TRBV28, the J gene TRBJ1-5, with 8 nucleotides matching TRBD1. Germline values: CDR1 MDHEN, CDR2 SYDVKM. The CDR3 spans 16 residues. Unmatched junction bases numbered 14, after V lost 6 bases and J lost 7 bases. DNA of the CDR3: TGTGCCAGCAGCCGCGACCCCGACAGGGGAGGACAGCCCCAGCATTTT. As protein: CASSRDPDRGGQPQHF.

The chain uses TRBV7-2 and TRBJ2-2, with D perhaps matching TRBD1 (5 bases). CDR3 length equals 14 residues. V lost 5 bases and J lost 10, with 17 bases in between. CDR1 is SGHTA, CDR2 FQGNSA, per germline. CDR3 protein: CASSPTSREEELFF. CDR3 DNA: TGTGCCAGCAGCCCGACCTCCAGGGAAGAGGAGCTGTTTTTT.

The table lists this clonotype with a few counts. The J gene is TRBJ1-1, the V gene TRBV9; D remains ambiguous. Germline CDR1 reads SGDLS; CDR2 reads YYNGEE. With 0 bases removed from V and 5 bases from J, the gap between germline ends came to 11 bases. CDR3 length: 14 amino acids. CDR3 nucleotides: TGTGCCAGCAGCGTAGGATCCCGGGAAACTGAAGCTTTCTTT. It translates to CASSVGSRETEAFF. The entire variable domain, with the rest obtained from reference TRBV9 and TRBJ1-1, is as follows: DSGVTQTPKHLITATGQRVTLRCSPRSGDLSVYWYQQSLDQGLQFLIQYYNGEERAKGNILERFSAQQFPDLHSELNLSSLELGDSALYFCASSVGSRETEAFFGQGTRLTVV.

At least ten counts were recorded for this clonotype. Here the CDR3 reads CASSSTGYEQYF. The CDR3 DNA sequence: TGTGCCAGCAGCTCCACAGGGTACGAGCAGTACTTC. The chain is built from TRBV7-2 and TRBJ2-7; a weak D match, TRBD1 (6 bases). CDR1 and CDR2 from the germline V gene are SGHTA and FQGNSA. This CDR3 is built from 12 residues. Trimming shortened V by 4 bases and J by 4 bases, and 8 bases separated the two germline ends. Full variable domain (rest looked up from reference TRBV7-2 and TRBJ2-7): GAGVSQSPSNKVTEKGKDVELRCDPISGHTALYWYRQSLGQGLEFLIYFQGNSAPDKSGLPSDRFSAERTGGSVSTLTIQRTQQEDSAVYLCASSSTGYEQYFGPGTRLTVT.

V gene TRBV20-1 combines with J gene TRBJ2-7, with 10 positions matching TRBD1. Germline V gene lookup returns CDR1 DFQATT and CDR2 SNEGSKA (reference sequence). The length of the CDR3 is 15 residues. The CDR3 nucleotides are TGCAGACTTAGACAGGGGGCCGTTTCTTACTACGAGCAGTACTTC. Its protein product is CRLRQGAVSYYEQYF.

CDR3 loop: CASSEPDRAGTEAFF. Written as DNA, the CDR3 is TGTGCCAGCAGTGAACCCGACAGGGCGGGCACTGAAGCTTTCTTT. The chain has TRBV25-1 and TRBJ1-1, with 7 bases fitting TRBD1. The CDR3 runs 15 residues. J was trimmed by 4 bases and V by 2 bases; bases with no gene match: 7. Per germline, CDR1 MGHDK and CDR2 SYGVNS. Based on the CDR3 plus reference TRBV25-1 and TRBJ1-1, the full variable domain is EADIYQTPRYLVIGTGKKITLECSQTMGHDKMYWYQQDPGMELHLIHYSYGVNSTEKGDLSSESTVSRIRTEHFPLTLESARPSHTSQYLCASSEPDRAGTEAFFGQGTRLTVV.

This clonotype was recorded only once. The genes are TRBV28 and TRBJ2-3; 10 bases are a match to TRBD2. Per the germline V gene, CDR1 is MDHEN and CDR2 is SYDVKM. J was trimmed by 0 bases and V by 4 bases; bases with no gene match: 10. The CDR3 totals 18 residues. CDR3 amino acids: CASSSQLAGTASTDTQYF. In DNA form, the CDR3 reads TGTGCCAGCAGTTCTCAACTAGCGGGAACCGCTAGCACAGATACGCAGTATTTT. Full variable domain (rest looked up from reference TRBV28 and TRBJ2-3): DVKVTQSSRYLVKRTGEKVFLECVQDMDHENMFWYRQDPGLGLRLIYFSYDVKMKEKGDIPEGYSVSREKKERFSLILESASTNQTSMYLCASSSQLAGTASTDTQYFGPGTRLTVL.

This CDR3 is CASSLVLESYEQYF. The CDR3 coding sequence is TGTGCCAGCAGCTTAGTCTTGGAGTCCTACGAGCAGTACTTC. The chain couples TRBV11-2 to TRBJ2-7; D is unclear. The V end lost 1 base, the J end lost 1 base, and 8 bases lay between the germline ends. The CDR3 runs to 14 residues. The germline CDR1 and CDR2 sequences are SGHAT and FQNNGV.

The table lists this clonotype with many counts. The chain recombines TRBV7-6 with TRBJ2-2, with D perhaps matching TRBD2 (5 bases). V shed 5 bases and J shed 3 bases, with 10 bases lying between them. CDR1 is SGHVS, CDR2 FNYEAQ, per germline. CDR3 length: 14 residues. CDR3: CASSPRVDTGELFF. DNA of the CDR3: TGTGCCAGCAGCCCGCGGGTGGACACCGGGGAGCTGTTTTTT.

This clonotype has more than one count but fewer than ten. The genes are TRBV14 and TRBJ2-3; TRBD2 might be the D (6 bases). Trimming pared 3 bases from V and 3 bases from J, leaving 13 bases between. CDR3 length equals 15 residues. From germline, CDR1 is SGHDN and CDR2 FVKESK. CDR3 loop: CASSHPAGNTDTQYF. The CDR3 DNA reads TGTGCCAGCAGCCACCCCGCGGGGAATACAGATACGCAGTATTTT.

This chain connects TRBV6-5 to TRBJ2-7; no clear D gene. Germline lookup yields CDR1 MNHEY and CDR2 SVGAGI. The ends were cut back, 2 bases at V and 3 bases at J, with 11 bases in the middle. This CDR3 is 14 amino acids long. Here the CDR3 reads CASSYRVENYEQYF. CDR3 bases: TGTGCCAGCAGTTACCGGGTGGAAAACTACGAGCAGTACTTC.

The chain is built from TRBV2 and TRBJ1-6, with 8 bases aligning to TRBD1. CDR3 length equals 14 residues. Losses at the gene ends were 8 bases for V and 6 bases for J; bases not matched to a gene: 6. Germline loops: CDR1 SNHLY, CDR2 FYNNEI. CDR3 protein: CASGRDRLNSPLHF. In DNA, the CDR3 is TGTGCCAGCGGCCGGGACAGGCTTAATTCACCCCTCCACTTT.

This chain connects TRBV30 to TRBJ1-1; D is unclear. Trimming left V 4 bases short and J 5 bases short, with 29 bases between. Germline CDR1 is GTSNPN and CDR2 is SVGIG (reference sequence). The CDR3 covers 18 residues. The CDR3 is CAWMKRWGRQVGETEAFF. The CDR3 DNA is TGTGCCTGGATGAAACGATGGGGTCGGCAGGTGGGAGAGACTGAAGCTTTCTTT.

The V call is TRBV2, the J call TRBJ1-6, with TRBD1 matching over 8 bases. CDR3 length: 14 residues. J gave up 10 bases and V 6 bases, and 8 bases lay outside the gene matches. Germline lookup yields CDR1 SNHLY and CDR2 FYNNEI. CDR3 in DNA: TGTGCCAGCAGAGATAGACAGGGGCTGTCACCCCTCCACTTT. As protein: CASRDRQGLSPLHF.

This clonotype was counted a few times. The chain employs TRBV19 and TRBJ2-7; perhaps TRBD2 as D (5 bases). The CDR3 consists of 15 residues. Trimming removed 3 bases at V and 0 bases at J, with 12 bases between. Germline CDR1 LNHDA, CDR2 SQIVND (reference sequence). In DNA form, the CDR3 reads TGTGCCAGTAGTATCCGGCCAGGAGGCTCCTACGAGCAGTACTTC. Amino acid sequence: CASSIRPGGSYEQYF.

This rearrangement joins TRBV28 to TRBJ2-5; the D is unclear. V gave up 6 bases and J gave up 0 bases, with 11 bases separating them. The germline V gene encodes CDR1 MDHEN and CDR2 SYDVKM. The CDR3 spans 14 residues. DNA for the CDR3: TGTGCCAGCAGACTTGCTACGTACCAAGAGACCCAGTACTTC. This gives the protein CASRLATYQETQYF.

This chain uses TRBV6-5 with TRBJ2-1, with 9 positions matching TRBD1. Germline values: CDR1 MNHEY, CDR2 SVGAGI. V gave up 6 bases and J gave up 6 bases; unmatched junction bases: 9. The CDR3 is 15 residues long. The CDR3 coding sequence is TGTGCCAGCAGCCGAGCTCCGGGACAGGGCAATGAGCAGTTCTTC. It specifies CASSRAPGQGNEQFF.

The V call is TRBV20-1, the J call TRBJ2-3, with D possibly TRBD2 on 5 matching bases. Germline V gives CDR1 DFQATT, CDR2 SNEGSKA (reference sequence). V was cut by 5 bases and J by 2 bases, with 17 bases left in between. This CDR3 is 15 amino acids long. CDR3 in amino acids: CSALPTGSFTDTQYF. For the CDR3, the DNA is TGCAGTGCTCTCCCCACGGGGTCCTTCACAGATACGCAGTATTTT.

The count of this clonotype is one. The chain carries TRBV20-1 and TRBJ2-3; the match to TRBD1 covers 9 bases. This CDR3 has 14 amino acids. V trimming: 3 bases; J trimming: 1 base; junction bases outside the gene matches: 2. Germline V gene data show CDR1 as DFQATT and CDR2 as SNEGSKA (reference sequence). CDR3 DNA sequence: TGCAGTGCTAGGCGGGACAGGGGCACAGATACGCAGTATTTT. Amino acids: CSARRDRGTDTQYF.

The CDR3 here is CASSQAVEGRTSPLHF. The DNA of the CDR3 is TGCGCCAGCAGCCAAGCCGTCGAGGGGAGAACTTCACCCCTCCACTTT. This chain uses TRBV4-1 with TRBJ1-6, with a tentative D call TRBD1 (5 bases). CDR1 MGHRA and CDR2 YSYEKL come from the germline V gene. Trimming removed 1 base from V and 9 bases from J, with 16 bases in between. There are 16 residues in the CDR3.

This sequence joins TRBV7-2 and TRBJ2-2, with TRBD1 matching over 12 bases. This CDR3 is built from 15 residues. CDR1 and CDR2 (germline): SGHTA, FQGNSA. The trim removed 6 bases at V and 7 bases at J, leaving 6 bases unmatched. Here the CDR3 reads CASRAGQGAIGELFF. CDR3 DNA: TGTGCCAGCAGGGCGGGACAGGGGGCGATCGGGGAGCTGTTTTTT.

There are a few counts of this clonotype. V gene TRBV6-1 combines with J gene TRBJ1-1, with D unclear. CDR3 length equals 15 residues. Germline lookup yields CDR1 MNHNS and CDR2 SASEGT. Trimming shortened V by 2 bases and J by 0 bases, and 10 bases separated the two germline ends. The CDR3 loop reads CASSEWAGVNTEAFF. The CDR3, as DNA: TGTGCCAGCAGTGAATGGGCTGGAGTGAACACTGAAGCTTTCTTT.

The rearrangement joins TRBV12-3 or TRBV12-4 to TRBJ1-5, with TRBD1 as a possible D gene (5 bases). Trimming removed 7 bases from V and 5 bases from J, with 18 bases in between. The CDR3 spans 15 residues. The CDR3 nucleotides read TGTGCCAGCACCACACATACGATGGGGGATCAGCCCCAGCATTTT. It is translated as CASTTHTMGDQPQHF.

V and J are TRBV7-2 and TRBJ2-3, with 9 positions matching TRBD2. From germline, CDR1 is SGHTA and CDR2 FQGNSA. The junction had 12 bases not matched to a gene; V was cut back by 6 bases and J by 14 bases. The CDR3 loop spans 13 amino acids. The CDR3 spells CASSPSGVTPWYF. CDR3 bases: TGTGCCAGCAGTCCTAGCGGGGTAACCCCTTGGTATTTT. Using reference TRBV7-2 and TRBJ2-3 for the parts outside the CDR3, the full variable domain is GAGVSQSPSNKVTEKGKDVELRCDPISGHTALYWYRQSLGQGLEFLIYFQGNSAPDKSGLPSDRFSAERTGGSVSTLTIQRTQQEDSAVYLCASSPSGVTPWYFGPGTRLTVL.

CDR3 region: CASSPGSNSPLHF. The CDR3, as DNA: TGTGCCAGCTCACCGGGATCTAATTCACCCCTCCACTTT. The chain has TRBV18 and TRBJ1-6; D unclear. The CDR3 is 13 residues long. Germline V lookup: CDR1 KGHSH, CDR2 LQKENI. Trimming took 3 bases from V and 6 from J, leaving 6 bases between them.

This chain links TRBV3-1 with TRBJ2-3; TRBD2 aligns across 12 bases. The CDR3 sequence is 14 residues long. Germline CDR1 is LGHDT and CDR2 is YNNKEL (reference sequence). The V segment lost 2 bases and the J segment 8 bases; nucleotides outside the gene matches: 2. The chain's CDR3 is CASSQRLAGATQYF. CDR3 nucleotides: TGTGCCAGCAGCCAACGACTAGCGGGAGCTACGCAGTATTTT.